The 22 T cell receptor beta chains listed next were all sequenced from one sample in a study of T cells in localized non-small cell lung cancer. Assay: immunoSEQ multiplex PCR; the TCRdb copy retains only in-frame clones and omits some. The table has 60,000 to 75,000 clones, approximately 84% seen once. The sequenced sample was peripheral blood, obtained before any cancer treatment. The receptors shown here come from a female donor of 60 years or more with stage I lung adenocarcinoma.

This rearrangement joins TRBV27 to TRBJ2-7, with 8 bases matching TRBD2. The V segment lost 4 bases and the J segment 9 bases; nucleotides outside the gene matches: 8. The CDR3 extends over 13 amino acids. The germline V gene encodes CDR1 MNHEY and CDR2 SMNVEV (reference sequence). In nucleotides, the CDR3 is TGTGCCAGCAGTTGGCGGGAGGATTTCGGGCAGTACTTC. Its translation: CASSWREDFGQYF.

This clone was observed once. This chain uses TRBV27 with TRBJ1-5; D gene ambiguous. Trimming removed 2 bases from V and 1 base from J, with 6 bases in between. The CDR3 length is 14 residues. The germline gives CDR1 MNHEY, CDR2 SMNVEV (reference sequence). In DNA, the CDR3 is TGTGCCAGCAGTTTAAAAGGGAGCAATCAGCCCCAGCATTTT. Residues: CASSLKGSNQPQHF.

Written as DNA, the CDR3 is TGTGCCAGCAGCCCCCCCAGAGAGACCCAGTACTTC. It translates to CASSPPRETQYF. The chain links TRBV11-2 to TRBJ2-5, with no clear D. V was cut by 5 bases and J by 4 bases, with 8 bases left in between. The CDR3 runs to 12 residues. Germline lookup yields CDR1 SGHAT and CDR2 FQNNGV.

The rearrangement uses TRBV18 and TRBJ2-5; the D is unclear. Germline values: CDR1 KGHSH, CDR2 LQKENI. V was trimmed by 1 base and J by 2 bases, leaving 8 bases between them. The CDR3 spans 14 residues. DNA of the CDR3: TGTGCCAGCTCACCACGACTTCAACAAGAGACCCAGTACTTC. Translation: CASSPRLQQETQYF.

The rearrangement links TRBV28 to TRBJ2-1; D call uncertain. V gave up 4 bases and J gave up 5 bases, with 12 bases separating them. The CDR3 contains 14 residues. The germline gives CDR1 MDHEN, CDR2 SYDVKM. CDR3 sequence: CASSSPVANNEQFF. The CDR3 DNA reads as TGTGCCAGCAGTTCCCCCGTTGCCAACAATGAGCAGTTCTTC.

V gene TRBV6-1 combines with J gene TRBJ1-1; no definite D call. The CDR3 runs to 13 residues. CDR1 is MNHNS and CDR2 is SASEGT in the germline V gene. The V end was cut by 1 base, the J end by 4 bases, with 7 bases between. The CDR3 sequence is CASSEVTGTEAFF. For the CDR3, the DNA is TGTGCCAGCAGTGAAGTGACCGGCACTGAAGCTTTCTTT.

The chain recombines TRBV11-2 with TRBJ1-2, with 8 positions matching TRBD1. J gave up 4 bases and V 4 bases, and 5 bases lay outside the gene matches. Germline assignment: CDR1 SGHAT and CDR2 FQNNGV. The CDR3 is 14 residues long. The CDR3 loop reads CASSYGQGLYGYTF. In DNA, the CDR3 is TGTGCCAGCAGCTATGGACAGGGCCTCTATGGCTACACCTTC.

The J gene is TRBJ2-3, the V gene TRBV5-4; TRBD2 matches 9 bases. Germline values: CDR1 SGHNT, CDR2 YYREEE (reference sequence). Germline trimming cut 4 bases from V and 5 bases from J; bases unmatched to any gene: 23. CDR3 size: 20 residues. The CDR3: CASSRGAVFASGKFEDTQYF. DNA for the CDR3: TGTGCCAGCAGCCGAGGGGCGGTTTTCGCTAGCGGGAAATTCGAAGATACGCAGTATTTT.

The chain links TRBV19 to TRBJ1-1, with D unclear. V shed 7 bases and J shed 4 bases, with 19 bases lying between them. There are 15 residues in the CDR3. Germline CDR1 LNHDA, CDR2 SQIVND (reference sequence). The CDR3, as DNA: TGTGCCAGTACCCAGACCCGGGTCTCCGGCACTGAAGCTTTCTTT. Amino acid sequence: CASTQTRVSGTEAFF.

This chain joins TRBV10-1 and TRBJ2-7, with 7 bases fitting TRBD2. The CDR3 sequence is 15 residues long. V lost 4 bases, J lost 5 bases, and 11 bases stayed unmatched. CDR1 and CDR2 (germline): WNHNN, SYGVQD (reference sequence). The CDR3 region has the DNA TGCGCCAGCAGTGGAACTAGCGCGACCTGGGACGAGCAGTACTTC. Encoded protein: CASSGTSATWDEQYF.

The V gene is TRBV7-2, the J gene TRBJ1-2, with TRBD1 matching over 8 bases. The CDR3 runs 14 residues. Germline V gene data show CDR1 as SGHTA and CDR2 as FQGNSA. The trim removed 5 bases at V and 1 base at J, leaving 3 bases unmatched. The CDR3 here is CASSPDRGNYGYTF. The CDR3 DNA sequence: TGTGCCAGCAGCCCAGACAGGGGTAACTATGGCTACACCTTC.

The chain couples TRBV5-1 to TRBJ1-2; TRBD1 agrees at 12 bases. With 5 bases clipped from V and 8 bases from J, the junction kept 7 bases outside the gene matches. Germline V lookup: CDR1 SGHRS, CDR2 YFSETQ. The CDR3 has 14 amino acids. The CDR3 loop reads CASSPSGQGAGYTF. Here the CDR3 DNA reads TGCGCCAGCAGTCCGTCGGGACAGGGGGCCGGCTACACCTTC.

The chain is built from TRBV19 and TRBJ1-2; D call uncertain. The CDR3 consists of 15 residues. In germline, CDR1 is LNHDA, CDR2 SQIVND (reference sequence). The ends were cut back, 3 bases at V and 8 bases at J, with 19 bases in the middle. CDR3 in DNA: TGTGCCAGTAGTATTTCAATCGGGCTCGCTCAGGGCTACACCTTC. It is translated as CASSISIGLAQGYTF.

This chain links TRBV19 with TRBJ1-1; 11 nucleotides match TRBD1. Germline loops: CDR1 LNHDA, CDR2 SQIVND (reference sequence). The length of the CDR3 is 15 residues. The V and J ends lost 7 bases and 10 bases, in that order; junction bases with no gene match: 14. CDR3 region: CASIWTGGSRETAFF. CDR3 DNA sequence: TGTGCCAGTATTTGGACAGGGGGCAGTCGTGAAACAGCTTTCTTT. Filled out from reference TRBV19 and TRBJ1-1, the complete variable domain reads DGGITQSPKYLFRKEGQNVTLSCEQNLNHDAMYWYRQDPGQGLRLIYYSQIVNDFQKGDIAEGYSVSREKKESFPLTVTSAQKNPTAFYLCASIWTGGSRETAFFGQGTRLTVV.

The chain has TRBV6-5 and TRBJ2-5, with D hard to call. CDR1 and CDR2 (germline): MNHEY, SVGAGI. With 5 bases removed from V and 3 bases from J, the gap between germline ends came to 7 bases. The CDR3 length is 12 residues. CDR3 coding DNA: TGTGCCAGCAGTCGTGGAAAAGAGACCCAGTACTTC. Translating it yields CASSRGKETQYF.

This clone was observed once. The CDR3 DNA follows: TGTGCCAGCAGCCTCGGGCGGAATTGGAATTTAGCCAAAAACATTCAGTACTTC. Translating gives CASSLGRNWNLAKNIQYF. This sequence joins TRBV14 and TRBJ2-4; D gene unclear. Trimming cost V 4 bases and J 0 bases, with 19 bases left between them. Germline V CDR1 and CDR2: SGHDN, FVKESK. This CDR3 spans 18 amino acids.

V usage is TRBV6-1 and J usage is TRBJ1-2, with D possibly TRBD1 on 5 matching bases. V shed 1 base and J shed 1 base, with 10 bases lying between them. Looked up from germline, CDR1 is MNHNS and CDR2 is SASEGT. There are 15 residues in the CDR3. The CDR3 loop is CASSEGGRGNYGYTF. CDR3 nucleotides: TGTGCCAGCAGTGAAGGGGGACGGGGTAACTATGGCTACACCTTC.

This chain connects TRBV6-1 to TRBJ2-7; 13 nucleotides line up with TRBD2. Germline V gene lookup returns CDR1 MNHNS and CDR2 SASEGT. This CDR3 has 16 residues. J gave up 4 bases and V 2 bases, and 5 bases lay outside the gene matches. CDR3 DNA sequence: TGTGCCAGCAGTGAAATACTAGCGGGAGGGGAATACGAGCAGTACTTC. Residues: CASSEILAGGEYEQYF.

The rearrangement joins TRBV7-2 to TRBJ1-2; D possibly corresponds to TRBD1 (5 bases). Trimming removed 2 bases from V and 5 bases from J, with 12 bases in between. CDR3 length: 14 residues. Germline V lookup: CDR1 SGHTA, CDR2 FQGNSA. In DNA form, the CDR3 reads TGTGCCAGCAGCTTATCAGGGAAGAGGTATGGCTACACCTTC. It translates to CASSLSGKRYGYTF.

The chain carries TRBV19 and TRBJ1-4, with D hard to call. The CDR3 contains 16 residues. The germline gives CDR1 LNHDA, CDR2 SQIVND (reference sequence). V was clipped by 4 bases and J by 0 bases, with 12 bases between them. The CDR3 protein is CASSRKTDATNEKLFF. CDR3 in DNA: TGTGCCAGTAGTAGGAAAACAGACGCAACTAATGAAAAACTGTTTTTT. Full variable domain (missing parts from reference TRBV19 and TRBJ1-4): DGGITQSPKYLFRKEGQNVTLSCEQNLNHDAMYWYRQDPGQGLRLIYYSQIVNDFQKGDIAEGYSVSREKKESFPLTVTSAQKNPTAFYLCASSRKTDATNEKLFFGSGTQLSVL.

The chain recombines TRBV18 with TRBJ1-5; D gene unclear. V shed 1 base and J shed 2 bases, with 12 bases lying between them. CDR1 is KGHSH, CDR2 LQKENI, per germline. The CDR3 is 16 residues long. The CDR3 spells CASSPRPIVGNQPQHF. The CDR3 DNA sequence: TGTGCCAGCTCACCACGGCCCATTGTAGGCAATCAGCCCCAGCATTTT.

The genes are TRBV5-6 and TRBJ2-1, with 7 nucleotides matching TRBD1. Germline V CDR1 and CDR2: SGHDT, YYEEEE. This CDR3 has 15 amino acids. The V segment lost 1 base and the J segment 1 base; nucleotides outside the gene matches: 2. CDR3 sequence (DNA): TGTGCCAGCAGCTTGACAGGGGAGTCCTACAATGAGCAGTTCTTC. It codes for CASSLTGESYNEQFF.